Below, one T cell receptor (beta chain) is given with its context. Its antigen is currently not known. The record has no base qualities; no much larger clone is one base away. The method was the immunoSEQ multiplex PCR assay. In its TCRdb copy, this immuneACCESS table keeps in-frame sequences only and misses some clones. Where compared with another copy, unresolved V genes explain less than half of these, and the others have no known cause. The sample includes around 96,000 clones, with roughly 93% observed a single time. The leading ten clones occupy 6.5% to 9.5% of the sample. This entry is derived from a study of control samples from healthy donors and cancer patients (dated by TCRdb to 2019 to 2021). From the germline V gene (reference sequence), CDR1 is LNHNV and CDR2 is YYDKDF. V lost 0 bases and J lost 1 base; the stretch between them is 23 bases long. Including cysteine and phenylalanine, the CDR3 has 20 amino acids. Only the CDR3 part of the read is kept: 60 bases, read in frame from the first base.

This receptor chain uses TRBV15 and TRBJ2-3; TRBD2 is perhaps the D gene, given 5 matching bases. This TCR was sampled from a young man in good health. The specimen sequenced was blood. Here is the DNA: TGTGCCACCAGCAGAGATTTTTTAACGGGAACCGAGGGTGGCACAGATACGCAGTATTTT. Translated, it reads CATSRDFLTGTEGGTDTQYF. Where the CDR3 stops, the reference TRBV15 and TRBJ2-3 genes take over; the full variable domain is DAMVIQNPRYQVTQFGKPVTLSCSQTLNHNVMYWYQQKSSQAPKLLFHYYDKDFNNEADTPDNFQSRRPNTSFCFLDIRSPGLGDTAMYLCATSRDFLTGTEGGTDTQYFGPGTRLTVL.